This TCR beta chain was sequenced in a study of immune aging and cytomegalovirus after organ transplant (dated by TCRdb to the early 2020s). With regard to the full study: Three-drug immunosuppression with prednisone, tacrolimus, and mycophenolate was given to all transplant recipients.

Clipping removes 2 bases from V and 1 base from J, with 8 as the unmatched junction base count. CDR1 and CDR2 are read off the germline V gene as SGHTA and FQGNSA. From the cysteine up to the phenylalanine, the CDR3 has a length of 17 residues. Only the CDR3 region is kept as DNA, spanning 51 bases read in frame from base 1. The library relied on single-cell sequencing. Sequencer: Illumina NovaSeq 6000. The BD Rhapsody Targeted mRNA and AbSeq Reagent Kit, in a microwell format, was used for cell capture and library preparation. Libraries covered TCR, sample tags, AbSeq, and targeted mRNA from the Human T-Cell Expression Panel plus custom TOX and TOX2 primers. Libraries were sequenced on an Illumina NovaSeq. Concerning the study's data processing: The analysis covered over 9,500 cells in total, of which 7076 were CD8 T cells and a few thousand were CD8 T cells with an identifiable TCR CDR3. The BD Rhapsody Targeted Analysis Pipeline, including V(D)J processing, was run on the Seven Bridges Genomics platform to process the raw data. SeqGeq 1.6.0 was used for quality control, Sample Tag demultiplexing with Lex-BDSMK, clone identification with VDJ Explorer, and Seurat clustering. Clones comprising <1% of CD8 T cells were considered non-expanded; clones comprising >2.5% of the sample were considered clonal expansions. The public sequencing data were trimmed at Q25 with fastp and processed into clonotypes with MiXCR by TCRdb, which kept only in-frame beta chains. Under each unique CDR3 protein, matching rows form one entry showing the most common genes and DNA. TCRdb's processing, not the study's, gives the V and J calls here. The sample table shows 20,000 to 25,000 distinct CDR3 sequences, and approximately 40% are seen once. 25% to 30% of the sample comes from the top ten.

What the authors observed across the whole study: Large clones contained a bigger proportion of TEMRA cells, and over time the seven largest clones (around 1,800 cells) picked up aged and TEMRA cells and lost TCM cells. Because CD57 was not measured in the sequencing data, a conservative gene-based aging definition was used instead. Following viremia, cells with an aged phenotype rose post-transplant no matter the clone size, with the increase showing up earlier in large clones (days 200-264) than in small clones.

The time point label corresponds to: five sample-tagged time points from pre-transplant (day -1) to day 368 post-transplant, pooled. After thawing, PBMC were stimulated with a CMV IE-1 overlapping peptide library for 12 to 13 hours, with no transport inhibitors added. After thawing, cells were rested overnight and were then stimulated in R10 medium with CD28/CD49d costimulation. The IE-1 peptide library was made up of 15-amino-acid peptides with 11-amino-acid overlaps. Samples from each time point were barcoded using BD Single-Cell Multiplexing Kit Sample Tags, then pooled and stained with oligo-conjugated anti-CD45RA and sorting antibodies. A BD FACSAria III was used to sort CMV-responsive CD8+CD137+ and CD4+CD154+ T cells at 4-way purity. Blood samples were drawn into EDTA vacutainers and processed by Ficoll gradient within 1-24 hours. As concerns this clonotype: The specificity of this receptor is unknown. No quality values exist for individual bases; no much larger clone is one base distant.

The rearrangement combines TRBV7-2 with TRBJ2-1, with 7 bases matching TRBD2. The receptor was derived from a female donor who had a heart transplant and CMV viremia. The specimen comprised CMV peptide-activated CD4+ and CD8+ T cells sorted from blood, sampled at five time points, pooled. Taken with the paper, the label for cell subset or site translates to: sorted CD8+CD137+ and CD4+CD154+ T cells after 12 h CMV IE-1 peptide stimulation. The DNA sequence is as follows: TGTGCCAGCAGCTTATTCGGGAGCGGGATATCCTACAATGAGCAGTTCTTC. It codes for CASSLFGSGISYNEQFF.